Below are 5 T cell receptor beta chains sequenced from a single sample in a study of CD8 T cells in ankylosing spondylitis. TCRdb analysed the 5' RACE reads with MiXCR anew, one entry per CDR3 protein. The sample comprises a few hundred thousand distinct CDR3 sequences, about 10% of which are singletons, and about 6.8% rests with the top ten. What was sequenced was blood, either unsorted or a sorted T cell fraction (not recorded which). The receptors here all came from a male donor with ankylosing spondylitis or in good health (not recorded which).

This clonotype was found a few times. The V gene is TRBV7-3, the J gene TRBJ2-2, with D possibly TRBD2 on 5 matching bases. Germline assignment: CDR1 SGHTA and CDR2 FQGTGA. The CDR3 extends over 14 amino acids. Trimming shortened V by 2 bases and J by 6 bases, and 10 bases separated the two germline ends. CDR3 nucleotides: TGTGCCAGCAGCTTAGAGGGCTGGCCCGGGGAGCTGTTTTTT. It encodes CASSLEGWPGELFF.

This clonotype was picked up many times. This chain links TRBV10-2 with TRBJ1-5, with D uncertain. The CDR3 consists of 13 residues. Germline V lookup: CDR1 WSHSY, CDR2 SAAADI. V was shortened by 6 bases and J by 6 bases, with 12 bases between the two germline ends. CDR3 DNA: TGCGCCAGCAGCCTTGGCCAGAGTCAGCCCCAGCATTTT. Its translation: CASSLGQSQPQHF.

This clonotype appeared many times. CDR3 nucleotides: TGTGCCAGCAGTCTGGACACCAGCTCCTACAATGAGCAGTTCTTC. Encoded protein: CASSLDTSSYNEQFF. This chain links TRBV2 with TRBJ2-1, with D maybe TRBD1 (5 bases). Trimming shortened V by 5 bases and J by 0 bases, and 11 bases separated the two germline ends. This CDR3 contains 15 residues. Germline V CDR1 and CDR2: SNHLY, FYNNEI.

This clonotype was counted a few times. Here the CDR3 reads CARPRFFKQYF. CDR3 nucleotide sequence: TGTGCCAGACCCCGTTTTTTCAAGCAGTACTTC. The chain joins TRBV25-1 to TRBJ2-7; D gene uncertain. Germline V CDR1 and CDR2: MGHDK, SYGVNS. V was pared by 9 bases and J by 8 bases, with 14 bases between. This CDR3 spans 11 amino acids.

This clonotype has more than one count but fewer than ten. V gene TRBV6-1 combines with J gene TRBJ2-6; D is ambiguous. Germline assignment: CDR1 MNHNS and CDR2 SASEGT. CDR3 size: 16 residues. V was cut by 5 bases and J by 3 bases, with 14 bases left in between. The CDR3 protein is CASSRPTVNGANVLTF. The DNA of the CDR3 is TGTGCCAGCAGTCGCCCTACAGTGAATGGGGCCAACGTCCTGACTTTC.